This T cell receptor (beta chain) was identified during a study of blood T cell repertoires in COVID-19. Study-wide background: Researchers got acute and convalescent COVID-19 samples from the United States, Italy and Spain. PBMCs, B-cell-depleted T cells, or T cells were the source of the cDNA or gDNA that made up the material.

As originally analysed: From reference gene primer amplification, estimates of nucleated cell counts were derived. Only in-frame clones appear in the TCRdb table, and some are missing; sequencing was by immunoSEQ multiplex PCR. V and J calls and clone size are as listed in that table; D and trimming were resolved from the DNA. The sample carries about 130,000 clones, approximately 87% recorded once. The CDR3 loop spans 14 amino acids. V lost 5 bases and J lost 0, with 10 bases in between. Germline assignment: CDR1 LGHDT and CDR2 YNNKEL (reference sequence). The TCR sequence derives from a human donor in a cohort sampled during active COVID-19. Sample: peripheral blood. The chain uses TRBV3-1 (or the pseudogene TRBV3-2) and TRBJ1-1, with D possibly TRBD1 on 5 matching bases. CDR3 coding DNA: TGTGCCAGCAGCTTCTCGACAGTGAACACTGAAGCTTTCTTT. Amino acid sequence: CASSFSTVNTEAFF.